This TCR beta chain derives from a study of T cell repertoires in cytomegalovirus infection. Study-level background: Researchers turned to recently identified HLA-C-restricted CMV epitopes as well as well-studied HLA-B-restricted ones.

The CDR3 spans 15 residues. CDR1 is MNHNS and CDR2 is SASEGT in the germline V gene. Deletions cut 6 bases from V and 3 bases from J, with 14 bases between. About this clonotype itself: Its antigen is unknown.

TCRdb fed the reads into MiXCR, producing one record per CDR3 protein. Counted here are 900,000 to 950,000 distinct CDR3 sequences, more than 25% occurring once; the ten biggest clones make up roughly 13%. General study findings and limits: Dominant in the ex vivo response were TCR beta clonotypes restricted by HLA-C and specific for CMV. Frequencies of public TCR beta families were cumulated, and this identified carriers of CMV plus the relevant HLA.

The material sequenced was cultured CD8+ T cells from PBMCs, taken from culture after CMV antigen stimulation. The V gene is TRBV6-1, the J gene TRBJ2-2; perhaps TRBD1 as D (6 bases). This TCR came from a human donor in good health (CMV status not recorded). Some clones in this sample may be carry-over from other donors' samples. The CDR3 loop reads CASSPGTSYTGELFF. DNA for the CDR3: TGTGCCAGCAGCCCCGGGACATCCTACACCGGGGAGCTGTTTTTT.